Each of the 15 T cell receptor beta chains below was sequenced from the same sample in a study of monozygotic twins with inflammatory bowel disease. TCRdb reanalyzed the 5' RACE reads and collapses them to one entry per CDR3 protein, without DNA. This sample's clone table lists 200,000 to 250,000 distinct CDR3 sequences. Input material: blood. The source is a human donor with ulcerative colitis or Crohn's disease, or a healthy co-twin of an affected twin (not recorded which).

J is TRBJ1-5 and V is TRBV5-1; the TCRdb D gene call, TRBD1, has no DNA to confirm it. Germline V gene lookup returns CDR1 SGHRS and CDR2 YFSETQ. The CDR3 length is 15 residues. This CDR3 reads CASSLGDRVGQPQHF.

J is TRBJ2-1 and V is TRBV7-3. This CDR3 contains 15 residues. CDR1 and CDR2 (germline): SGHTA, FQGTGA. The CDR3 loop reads CASSPPGRSYNEQFF. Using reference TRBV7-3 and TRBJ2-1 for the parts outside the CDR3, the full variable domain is GAGVSQTPSNKVTEKGKYVELRCDPISGHTALYWYRQSLGQGPEFLIYFQGTGAADDSGLPNDRFFAVRPEGSVSTLKIQRTERGDSAVYLCASSPPGRSYNEQFFGPGTRLTVL.

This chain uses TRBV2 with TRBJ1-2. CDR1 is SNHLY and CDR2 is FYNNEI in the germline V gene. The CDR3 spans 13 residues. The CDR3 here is CASRWTDNYGYTF.

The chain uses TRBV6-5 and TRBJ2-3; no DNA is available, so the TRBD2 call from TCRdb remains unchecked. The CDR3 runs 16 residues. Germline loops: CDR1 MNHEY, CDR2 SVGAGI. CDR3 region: CASSYGGGGGTDTQYF.

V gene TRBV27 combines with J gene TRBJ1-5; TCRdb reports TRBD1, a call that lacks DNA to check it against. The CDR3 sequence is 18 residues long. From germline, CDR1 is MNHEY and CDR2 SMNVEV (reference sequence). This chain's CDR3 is CASSVTGFVRGDNQPQHF.

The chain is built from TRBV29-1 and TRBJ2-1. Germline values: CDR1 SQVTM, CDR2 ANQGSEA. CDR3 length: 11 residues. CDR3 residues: CSVALSHEQFF.

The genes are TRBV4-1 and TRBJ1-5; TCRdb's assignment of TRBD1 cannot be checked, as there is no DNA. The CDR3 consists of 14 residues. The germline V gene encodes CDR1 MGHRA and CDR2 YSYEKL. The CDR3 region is CASSGWGADQPQHF.

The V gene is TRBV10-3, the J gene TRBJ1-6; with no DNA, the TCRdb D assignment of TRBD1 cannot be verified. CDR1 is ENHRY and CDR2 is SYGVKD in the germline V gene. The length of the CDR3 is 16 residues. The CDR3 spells CAISESRGPGNSPLHF.

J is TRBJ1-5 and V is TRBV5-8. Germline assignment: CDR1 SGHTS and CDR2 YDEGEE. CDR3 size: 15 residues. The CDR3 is CASSLVGLSGQPQHF.

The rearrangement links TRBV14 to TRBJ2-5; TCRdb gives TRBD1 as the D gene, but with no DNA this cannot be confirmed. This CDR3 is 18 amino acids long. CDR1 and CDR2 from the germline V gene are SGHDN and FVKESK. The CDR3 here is CASSQGPTGRGLQETQYF.

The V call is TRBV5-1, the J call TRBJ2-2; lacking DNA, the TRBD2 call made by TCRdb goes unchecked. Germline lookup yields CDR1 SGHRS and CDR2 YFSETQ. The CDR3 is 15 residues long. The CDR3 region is CASSWTSGATGELFF.

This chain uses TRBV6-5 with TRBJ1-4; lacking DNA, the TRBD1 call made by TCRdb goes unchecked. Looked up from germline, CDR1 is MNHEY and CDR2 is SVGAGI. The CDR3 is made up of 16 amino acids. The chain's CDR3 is CASRQQGARLDEKLFF.

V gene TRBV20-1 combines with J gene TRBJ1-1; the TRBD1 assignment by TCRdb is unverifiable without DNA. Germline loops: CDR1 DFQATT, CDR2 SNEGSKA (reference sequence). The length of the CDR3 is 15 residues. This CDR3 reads CSARAFRGINTEAFF.

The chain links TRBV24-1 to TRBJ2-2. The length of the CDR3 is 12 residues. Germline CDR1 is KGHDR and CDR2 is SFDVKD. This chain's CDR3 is CATSVDDRELFF.

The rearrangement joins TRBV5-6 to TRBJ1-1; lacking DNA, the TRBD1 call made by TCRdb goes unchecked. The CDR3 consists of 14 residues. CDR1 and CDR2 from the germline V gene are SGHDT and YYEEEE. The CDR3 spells CASSSARDPVEPFF.